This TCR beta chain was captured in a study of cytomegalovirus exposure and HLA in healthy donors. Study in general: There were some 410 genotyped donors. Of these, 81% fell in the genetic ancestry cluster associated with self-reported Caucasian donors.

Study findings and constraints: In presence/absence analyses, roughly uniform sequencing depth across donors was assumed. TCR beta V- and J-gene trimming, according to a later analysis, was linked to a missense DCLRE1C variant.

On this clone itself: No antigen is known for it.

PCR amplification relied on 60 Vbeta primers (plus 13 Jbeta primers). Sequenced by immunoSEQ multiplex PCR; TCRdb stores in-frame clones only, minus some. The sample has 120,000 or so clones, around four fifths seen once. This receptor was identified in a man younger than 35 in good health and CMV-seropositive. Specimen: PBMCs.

In nucleotides, the CDR3 is TGTGCCAGCACTATAGCGGGGGAGACCTACGAGCAGTACTTC. Protein: CASTIAGETYEQYF. The chain is built from TRBV28 and TRBJ2-7, with TRBD2 matching over 9 bases. The CDR3 totals 14 residues. J lost 2 bases, V lost 7 bases, and 6 bases had no gene match. The germline V gene has CDR1 MDHEN and CDR2 SYDVKM.